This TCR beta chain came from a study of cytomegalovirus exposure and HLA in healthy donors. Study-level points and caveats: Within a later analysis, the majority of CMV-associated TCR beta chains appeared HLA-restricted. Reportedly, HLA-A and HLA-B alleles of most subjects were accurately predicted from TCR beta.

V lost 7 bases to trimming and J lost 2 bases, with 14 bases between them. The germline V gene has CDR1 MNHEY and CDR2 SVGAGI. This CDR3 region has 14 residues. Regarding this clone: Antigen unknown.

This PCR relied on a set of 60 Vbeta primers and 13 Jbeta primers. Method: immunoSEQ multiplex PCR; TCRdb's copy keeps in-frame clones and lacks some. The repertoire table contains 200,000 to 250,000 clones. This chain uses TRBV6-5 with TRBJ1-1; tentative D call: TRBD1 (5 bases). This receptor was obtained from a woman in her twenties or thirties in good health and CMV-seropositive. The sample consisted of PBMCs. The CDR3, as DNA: TGTGCCAGCACCCCGTTGACAGAAAACACTGAAGCTTTCTTT. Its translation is CASTPLTENTEAFF.